The 23 T cell receptor beta chains reported below all come from one sample, sequenced in a study of shared clonotypes between healthy human individuals. The method was immunoSEQ multiplex PCR; TCRdb's version includes in-frame clones alone and lacks a portion of them. The sample gives about 2.4 million clones, 93% of which show up once; 0.36% is in the top ten. The sample was naive CD4+ T cells from PBMCs. Subset described: CD45RA+ positively selected. The receptor set was obtained from a young man in good health. Some clones in this sample may be carry-over from other donors' samples.

The CDR3: CAISETSGITYEQYF. As DNA, the CDR3 is TGTGCCATCAGTGAGACTAGCGGGATTACCTACGAGCAGTACTTC. The chain uses TRBV10-3 and TRBJ2-7; the match to TRBD2 covers 10 bases. J gave up 2 bases and V 2 bases, and 3 bases lay outside the gene matches. The CDR3 length is 15 residues. In germline, CDR1 is ENHRY, CDR2 SYGVKD.

About this clone: Compared with germline, one end of the junction differs, possibly owing to a read error. This sequence joins TRBV15 and TRBJ1-1; unclear D gene. The CDR3 loop spans 12 amino acids. CDR1 is LNHNV, CDR2 YYDKDF, per germline (reference sequence). The CDR3 is CATSRAAAVTIF. CDR3 in DNA: TGTGCCACCAGCAGAGCGGCAGCCGTTACTATCTTT.

This clone appeared a single time. The same CDR3 is also encoded by other DNA sequences in this sample. The chain has TRBV5-1 and TRBJ2-1, with 11 bases lining up with TRBD2. The CDR3 is 16 residues long. V lost 0 bases, J lost 4 bases, and 3 bases stayed unmatched. Per the germline V gene, CDR1 is SGHRS and CDR2 is YFSETQ. CDR3: CASSLVLAGGYNEQFF. In DNA, the CDR3 is TGCGCCAGCAGCTTGGTTCTAGCGGGAGGATACAATGAGCAGTTCTTC.

The rearrangement uses TRBV4-1 and TRBJ1-3; D ambiguous. The CDR3 is made up of 15 amino acids. The germline V gene encodes CDR1 MGHRA and CDR2 YSYEKL. Between the trimmed V and J ends, which lost 3 bases and 0 bases, there was a span of 9 bases. The chain's CDR3 is CASSQQRNSGNTIYF. The CDR3 coding sequence is TGCGCCAGCAGCCAGCAGAGAAACTCTGGAAACACCATATATTTT.

The V gene is TRBV6-5, the J gene TRBJ2-2, with D perhaps TRBD2 (6 bases). Trimming pared 6 bases from V and 0 bases from J, leaving 11 bases between. The germline V gene encodes CDR1 MNHEY and CDR2 SVGAGI. The CDR3 runs to 15 residues. CDR3 sequence: CASRMGDSNTGELFF. CDR3 DNA: TGTGCCAGCAGGATGGGGGACTCGAACACCGGGGAGCTGTTTTTT.

This clone was found once. J is TRBJ2-2 and V is TRBV4-2; D perhaps matches TRBD1 (5 bases). Germline CDR1 is LGHNA and CDR2 is YNFKEQ. The CDR3 totals 16 residues. The germline V and J ends were trimmed by 0 bases and 1 base, with 9 bases remaining between them. CDR3: CASSQEAGLNTGELFF. The CDR3 coding sequence is TGTGCCAGCAGCCAAGAGGCAGGGCTGAACACCGGGGAGCTGTTTTTT.

Here the CDR3 reads CAWRSRDLSGNTIYF. The CDR3 DNA reads TGTGCCTGGAGATCCCGGGACCTCTCTGGAAACACCATATATTTT. This rearrangement joins TRBV30 to TRBJ1-3; D is perhaps TRBD1 (5 bases). From germline, CDR1 is GTSNPN and CDR2 SVGIG (reference sequence). The V gene lost 3 bases and the J gene lost 0 bases, with 12 bases spanning the gap. The CDR3 runs to 15 residues. The entire variable domain, with the rest obtained from reference TRBV30 and TRBJ1-3, is as follows: SQTIHQWPATLVQPVGSPLSLECTVEGTSNPNLYWYRQAAGRGLQLLFYSVGIGQISSEVPQNLSASRPQDRQFILSSKKLLLSDSGFYLCAWRSRDLSGNTIYFGEGSWLTVV.

This sequence joins TRBV7-9 and TRBJ2-5, with 9 bases that match TRBD1. The trim removed 1 base at V and 9 bases at J, leaving 6 bases unmatched. CDR1 SEHNR and CDR2 FQNEAQ come from the germline V gene (reference sequence). The CDR3 is 14 residues long. Here the CDR3 reads CASSLVGQGVSQYF. As DNA, the CDR3 is TGTGCCAGCAGCTTAGTGGGACAGGGTGTGTCCCAGTACTTC.

This chain uses TRBV28 with TRBJ1-5, with 10 bases that match TRBD1. J lost 0 bases, V lost 6 bases, and 11 bases had no gene match. The CDR3 is made up of 18 amino acids. The germline gives CDR1 MDHEN, CDR2 SYDVKM. The CDR3 sequence: CASRPGTGVPYSNQPQHF. The CDR3 DNA sequence: TGTGCCAGCAGGCCCGGGACAGGGGTACCGTATAGCAATCAGCCCCAGCATTTT.

The CDR3 coding sequence is TGCAGCGTTGGAGTTCGGTTGGTAGATACGCAGTATTTT. Translation gives CSVGVRLVDTQYF. V and J are TRBV29-1 and TRBJ2-3; D remains unclear. The CDR3 consists of 13 residues. Trimming took off 4 bases at V and 5 bases at J, with 13 bases between the two ends. In germline, CDR1 is SQVTM, CDR2 ANQGSEA.

The chain employs TRBV9 and TRBJ1-1; D gene ambiguous. Germline CDR1 is SGDLS and CDR2 is YYNGEE. The V end was cut by 4 bases, the J end by 4 bases, with 17 bases between. The CDR3 length is 15 residues. CDR3 DNA sequence: TGTGCCAGCAGCCATCGAGGCGGCGAGGGCACTGAAGCTTTCTTT. This translates into CASSHRGGEGTEAFF.

The chain links TRBV23-1 to TRBJ2-7; tentative D call: TRBD1 (5 bases). TRBV23-1 is classed as an ORF, of uncertain function. The CDR3 has 13 amino acids. Trimming took off 6 bases at V and 0 bases at J, with 9 bases between the two ends. DNA for the CDR3: TGCGCCAGCAGCCAGACAGTCTCCTACGAGCAGTACTTC. Its protein product is CASSQTVSYEQYF.

Concerning this clone: The same CDR3 can be traced to other DNA sequences in this sample. This chain links TRBV28 with TRBJ2-7; D is undetermined. Germline V gives CDR1 MDHEN, CDR2 SYDVKM. The CDR3 totals 11 residues. Trimming shortened V by 2 bases and J by 6 bases, and 5 bases separated the two germline ends. The CDR3 protein is CASSLTGEQYF. The CDR3 DNA reads TGTGCCAGCAGTTTAACGGGCGAGCAGTACTTC.

J is TRBJ1-5 and V is TRBV7-9; D not resolved. The CDR3 sequence is 14 residues long. The germline V gene has CDR1 SEHNR and CDR2 FQNEAQ (reference sequence). V lost 5 bases and J lost 4, with 12 bases in between. The CDR3 region has the DNA TGTGCCAGCAGCCCGGCGGGCAGAAATCAGCCCCAGCATTTT. Amino acid sequence: CASSPAGRNQPQHF.

This clone was detected only once. The V gene is TRBV7-3, the J gene TRBJ2-1; maybe TRBD2 (7 bases). Between the trimmed V and J ends, which lost 5 bases and 9 bases, there was a span of 20 bases. Germline CDR1 is SGHTA and CDR2 is FQGTGA. The CDR3 totals 15 residues. The chain's CDR3 is CASSPTGAGEREQFF. CDR3 in DNA: TGTGCCAGCAGCCCCACGGGGGCGGGGGAACGTGAGCAGTTCTTC.

This chain links TRBV28 with TRBJ1-4, with D perhaps TRBD1 (6 bases). The CDR3 length is 14 residues. The germline V gene encodes CDR1 MDHEN and CDR2 SYDVKM. V shed 6 bases and J shed 8 bases, with 16 bases lying between them. CDR3 nucleotides: TGTGCCAGCAGCTATAGTGGGGGGGCGGAAAAACTGTTTTTT. It yields the protein CASSYSGGAEKLFF.

The chain carries TRBV6-1 and TRBJ2-1; no clear D. V gave up 5 bases and J gave up 12 bases, with 14 bases separating them. Germline V gives CDR1 MNHNS, CDR2 SASEGT. The CDR3 length is 12 residues. CDR3 nucleotides: TGTGCCAGCAGTTTAGGCCCGCGTGTGCAGTTCTTC. As protein: CASSLGPRVQFF.

V and J are TRBV11-3 and TRBJ2-1; TRBD1 matches at 8 bases. Germline V gene lookup returns CDR1 SGHNT and CDR2 YENEEA. Trimming took 1 base from V and 5 from J; bases not matched to a gene: 10. The CDR3 is 17 residues long. CDR3 amino acids: CASSLVVGRGLNNEQFF. The CDR3 DNA reads TGTGCCAGCAGCTTAGTCGTCGGCAGGGGGCTTAACAATGAGCAGTTCTTC.

The rearrangement links TRBV28 to TRBJ2-3; 9 nucleotides align to TRBD1. J lost 1 base, V lost 6 bases, and 5 bases had no gene match. The germline CDR1 and CDR2 sequences are MDHEN and SYDVKM. The CDR3 totals 15 residues. The CDR3 is CASSAYRGRTDTQYF. The CDR3 coding sequence is TGTGCCAGCAGCGCGTACAGGGGGCGCACAGATACGCAGTATTTT.

CDR3 sequence reads: CAISDPSIGGRDTEAFF. CDR3 coding DNA: TGTGCCATCAGTGACCCCTCAATCGGCGGGCGGGACACTGAAGCTTTCTTT. The chain employs TRBV10-3 and TRBJ1-1; D call uncertain. Germline values: CDR1 ENHRY, CDR2 SYGVKD. This CDR3 has 17 amino acids. Trimming took off 3 bases at V and 3 bases at J, with 20 bases between the two ends.

In DNA, the CDR3 is TGTGCCAGCAGTCCCCCCCGGGTCTCGAGCCAGCCCCAGCATTTT. Translating gives CASSPPRVSSQPQHF. The chain is built from TRBV6-5 and TRBJ1-5; D uncertain. The CDR3 extends over 15 amino acids. Trimming removed 5 bases from V and 7 bases from J, with 18 bases in between. Germline CDR1 reads MNHEY; CDR2 reads SVGAGI.

V is TRBV5-5 and J is TRBJ1-5, with no clear D. Trimming shortened V by 4 bases and J by 5 bases, and 19 bases separated the two germline ends. CDR1 is SGHKS and CDR2 is YYEKEE in the germline V gene (reference sequence). The CDR3 is 16 residues long. The CDR3 DNA follows: TGTGCCAGCAGCCAAACGCCCGAGAGGGTATATCAGCCCCAGCATTTT. The encoded protein is CASSQTPERVYQPQHF.

This clone was recorded once. The V and J genes are TRBV6-5 and TRBJ1-1; 9 nucleotides agree with TRBD1. Germline lookup yields CDR1 MNHEY and CDR2 SVGAGI. CDR3 length equals 14 residues. V lost 4 bases to trimming and J lost 8 bases; unmatched junction nucleotides: 8. Here the CDR3 reads CASSLRTGVQEAFF. Here the CDR3 DNA reads TGTGCCAGCAGTTTAAGGACAGGGGTACAAGAAGCTTTCTTT.